A single sample is the source of the 32 T cell receptor beta chains below, sequenced in a study of cytomegalovirus exposure and HLA in healthy donors. This PCR relied on a set of 60 Vbeta primers and 13 Jbeta primers. Using immunoSEQ multiplex PCR, the repertoire was profiled, and TCRdb retains in-frame clones only, with some absent. The top ten hold around 10% of the sample, which has about 74,000 clones, around 70% seen once. Source material: PBMCs. Every receptor here comes from a woman aged 40 to 50 in good health and CMV-seropositive.

V gene TRBV5-1 combines with J gene TRBJ1-5; tentative D call: TRBD1 (5 bases). Trimming left V 4 bases short and J 0 bases short, with 11 bases between. This CDR3 comprises 15 residues. Per germline, CDR1 SGHRS and CDR2 YFSETQ. CDR3 amino acids: CASSPSGLSNQPQHF. CDR3 DNA: TGCGCCAGCAGCCCGTCGGGACTTAGCAATCAGCCCCAGCATTTT.

The gene calls are TRBV9 and TRBJ2-1; 7 bases are shared with TRBD2. CDR1 and CDR2 from the germline V gene are SGDLS and YYNGEE. Germline trimming cut 0 bases from V and 4 bases from J; bases unmatched to any gene: 1. The CDR3 has 14 residues. The CDR3 DNA reads TGTGCCAGCAGCGTAGTCGGGGGGTACAATGAGCAGTTCTTC. Its translation is CASSVVGGYNEQFF.

The chain joins TRBV7-9 to TRBJ1-4; D uncertain. Germline assignment: CDR1 SEHNR and CDR2 FQNEAQ (reference sequence). The V and J ends lost 5 bases and 0 bases respectively, with 7 bases between them. The CDR3 totals 14 residues. CDR3 sequence reads: CASSAQSTNEKLFF. The CDR3 region has the DNA TGTGCCAGCAGCGCCCAGTCAACTAATGAAAAACTGTTTTTT.

This chain connects TRBV2 to TRBJ1-4; 9 bases fit TRBD1. Trimming took 5 bases from V and 3 from J; bases not matched to a gene: 4. This CDR3 is 15 amino acids long. The V gene's germline CDR1 is SNHLY and CDR2 FYNNEI. The CDR3 bases are TGTGCCAGCAGTAGACAGGGGGGGTCTAATGAAAAACTGTTTTTT. Its protein product is CASSRQGGSNEKLFF.

This clone showed up just a few times. V and J are TRBV7-3 and TRBJ1-1; 10 bases fit TRBD1. The germline V gene encodes CDR1 SGHTA and CDR2 FQGTGA. The CDR3 runs 14 residues. The V and J ends lost 4 bases and 4 bases, in that order; junction bases with no gene match: 3. In DNA, the CDR3 is TGTGCCAGCAGCTCCGGACAGGGGGTCACTGAAGCTTTCTTT. Protein sequence: CASSSGQGVTEAFF.

The V and J genes are TRBV7-9 and TRBJ2-7; 7 bases fit TRBD1. Trimming removed 5 bases from V and 7 bases from J; junction bases left unmatched: 14. Germline loops: CDR1 SEHNR, CDR2 FQNEAQ (reference sequence). There are 15 residues in the CDR3. The CDR3 spells CASSRRTGSREEQYF. The CDR3 nucleotides are TGTGCCAGCAGCCGGAGGACAGGCAGCAGGGAAGAGCAGTACTTC. The variable domain in full, completed from reference TRBV7-9 and TRBJ2-7, reads DTGVSQNPRHKITKRGQNVTFRCDPISEHNRLYWYRQTLGQGPEFLTYFQNEAQLEKSRLLSDRFSAERPKGSFSTLEIQRTEQGDSAMYLCASSRRTGSREEQYFGPGTRLTVT.

Only a few counts were recorded for this clone. The chain employs TRBV30 and TRBJ1-3; 7 bases align to TRBD1. The CDR3 loop spans 18 amino acids. Per germline, CDR1 GTSNPN and CDR2 SVGIG (reference sequence). The ends lost 4 bases at V and 0 bases at J; junction bases unmatched: 15. The CDR3 is CAWTTGTARRFSGNTIYF. The CDR3 DNA reads as TGTGCCTGGACTACGGGGACAGCCAGGCGATTCTCTGGAAACACCATATATTTT.

The rearrangement uses TRBV7-2 and TRBJ1-5; 7 positions match TRBD1. This CDR3 has 18 residues. CDR1 and CDR2 from the germline V gene are SGHTA and FQGNSA. After removal of 7 bases from V and 0 bases from J, the junction contained 15 bases not matched to a gene. The CDR3, as DNA: TGTGCCAGCATCCCCACCCCCAGGGGGGACGGTAGCAATCAGCCCCAGCATTTT. Translated: CASIPTPRGDGSNQPQHF.

V usage is TRBV25-1 and J usage is TRBJ2-7; tentative D call: TRBD1 (5 bases). The CDR3 runs to 12 residues. CDR1 is MGHDK, CDR2 SYGVNS, per germline. Trimming shortened V by 6 bases and J by 3 bases, and 9 bases separated the two germline ends. The CDR3 DNA reads as TGTGCCAGCAGAGCCACAGGCTACGAGCAGTACTTC. Translation: CASRATGYEQYF.

The chain links TRBV7-9 to TRBJ2-5, with D possibly TRBD1 on 6 matching bases. Per the germline V gene, CDR1 is SEHNR and CDR2 is FQNEAQ (reference sequence). The CDR3 spans 15 residues. Trimming cost V 5 bases and J 2 bases, with 15 bases left between them. The CDR3 DNA sequence: TGTGCCAGCAGCCCAGGGAGACAGGTACAAGAGACCCAGTACTTC. Amino acid sequence: CASSPGRQVQETQYF.

The CDR3 region has the DNA TGTGCCAGTAGTATAGCGGACAAGAACACCGGGGAGCTGTTTTTT. Protein sequence: CASSIADKNTGELFF. The V and J genes are TRBV19 and TRBJ2-2, with D possibly TRBD1 on 5 matching bases. Germline CDR1 and CDR2: LNHDA and SQIVND (reference sequence). This CDR3 is 15 amino acids long. The germline V and J ends were trimmed by 1 base and 1 base, with 7 bases remaining between them.

The chain joins TRBV25-1 to TRBJ1-5, with 7 positions matching TRBD1. Unmatched junction bases numbered 7, after V lost 8 bases and J lost 6 bases. The length of the CDR3 is 13 residues. Germline CDR1 reads MGHDK; CDR2 reads SYGVNS. CDR3 in DNA: TGTGCCAGCCCTATGACAGGGACTCAGCCCCAGCATTTT. Amino acids: CASPMTGTQPQHF.

The gene calls are TRBV28 and TRBJ2-7, with 7 bases that match TRBD1. The germline gives CDR1 MDHEN, CDR2 SYDVKM. The CDR3 contains 14 residues. V lost 1 base, J lost 5 bases, and 5 bases stayed unmatched. CDR3 sequence reads: CASSLYDRDHEQYF. CDR3 DNA sequence: TGTGCCAGCAGTTTATACGACAGGGACCACGAGCAGTACTTC.

The CDR3 DNA reads TGTGCCAGCAGCTTACAGGGTGGAAATTTTCCCCTCCACTTT. This gives the protein CASSLQGGNFPLHF. The chain carries TRBV7-2 and TRBJ1-6; D is possibly TRBD1 (5 bases). Germline CDR1 SGHTA, CDR2 FQGNSA. The CDR3 is 14 amino acids. V lost 2 bases to trimming and J lost 13 bases, with 15 bases between them.

This clone has just a few counts. This sequence joins TRBV2 and TRBJ1-6; D perhaps matches TRBD1 (6 bases). Deletions cut 6 bases from V and 5 bases from J, with 8 bases between. This CDR3 region has 13 residues. The germline CDR1 and CDR2 sequences are SNHLY and FYNNEI. The CDR3 region has the DNA TGTGCCAGCAGGGACAGTCATAATTCACCCCTCCACTTT. Protein sequence: CASRDSHNSPLHF.

V is TRBV6-5 and J is TRBJ1-2, with TRBD1 identical over 7 bases. The germline gives CDR1 MNHEY, CDR2 SVGAGI. There are 14 residues in the CDR3. V lost 6 bases to trimming and J lost 5 bases; unmatched junction nucleotides: 9. DNA of the CDR3: TGTGCCAGCAGCCGACAGGGTGGTTATTATGGCTACACCTTC. It codes for CASSRQGGYYGYTF.

V is TRBV5-1 and J is TRBJ1-1; possibly TRBD1 for D (6 bases). V was clipped by 0 bases and J by 12 bases, with 18 bases between them. CDR1 is SGHRS and CDR2 is YFSETQ in the germline V gene. CDR3 length: 14 residues. This CDR3 reads CASSLDGVGTNTFF. The CDR3 DNA is TGCGCCAGCAGCTTGGATGGGGTCGGGACAAACACTTTCTTT.

The J gene is TRBJ1-1, the V gene TRBV7-9; a possible D gene is TRBD1 (5 bases). Per germline, CDR1 SEHNR and CDR2 FQNEAQ (reference sequence). This CDR3 has 12 residues. Trimming removed 5 bases from V and 7 bases from J, with 11 bases in between. The CDR3 here is CASSAQRGEAFF. CDR3 nucleotide sequence: TGTGCCAGCAGCGCTCAAAGGGGTGAAGCTTTCTTT.

A few counts support this clone. This chain uses TRBV6-1 with TRBJ2-6; unclear D gene. CDR3 length: 16 amino acids. The V end lost 4 bases, the J end lost 0 bases, and 10 bases lay between the germline ends. Germline V lookup: CDR1 MNHNS, CDR2 SASEGT. The CDR3 nucleotides read TGTGCCAGCAGTGTCTTGTCGAGCTCTGGGGCCAACGTCCTGACTTTC. Translating it yields CASSVLSSSGANVLTF.

This chain connects TRBV6-5 to TRBJ2-7; 7 positions match TRBD1. CDR1 MNHEY and CDR2 SVGAGI come from the germline V gene. The CDR3 contains 12 residues. Trimming took 6 bases from V and 4 from J; bases not matched to a gene: 3. The CDR3 DNA is TGTGCCAGCAGCCGGGACAGTTACGAGCAGTACTTC. Translating gives CASSRDSYEQYF.

V and J are TRBV5-4 and TRBJ2-1; TRBD2 matches at 12 bases. V trimming: 0 bases; J trimming: 6 bases; junction bases outside the gene matches: 7. The CDR3 is 17 residues long. Germline CDR1 is SGHNT and CDR2 is YYREEE (reference sequence). The CDR3 DNA is TGTGCCAGCAGCTTGGGGGCTAGCGGGGGGGCTTTCAATGAGCAGTTCTTC. It encodes CASSLGASGGAFNEQFF.

The chain combines TRBV18 with TRBJ2-7, with a tentative D call TRBD2 (6 bases). The CDR3 has 14 amino acids. V was trimmed by 2 bases and J by 3 bases, leaving 11 bases between them. CDR1 is KGHSH and CDR2 is LQKENI in the germline V gene. The CDR3 here is CASSPNGGNYEQYF. The CDR3 nucleotides are TGTGCCAGCTCACCAAACGGGGGTAACTACGAGCAGTACTTC. The full variable domain, in which reference TRBV18 and TRBJ2-7 provide the parts outside the CDR3, is NAGVMQNPRHLVRRRGQEARLRCSPMKGHSHVYWYRQLPEEGLKFMVYLQKENIIDESGMPKERFSAEFPKEGPSILRIQQVVRGDSAAYFCASSPNGGNYEQYFGPGTRLTVT.

The genes are TRBV9 and TRBJ1-1; possibly TRBD1 for D (6 bases). Trimming cost V 5 bases and J 5 bases, with 19 bases left between them. The CDR3 is made up of 15 amino acids. CDR1 is SGDLS and CDR2 is YYNGEE in the germline V gene. CDR3 nucleotides: TGTGCCAGCAGGGGGGAACAGGGTGAGAGAACTGAAGCTTTCTTT. Its translation: CASRGEQGERTEAFF.

This rearrangement joins TRBV2 to TRBJ1-1, with D hard to call. Germline V gene sequence: CDR1 SNHLY, CDR2 FYNNEI. V lost 8 bases and J 0 bases, leaving 10 bases between the germline ends. The CDR3 is made up of 13 amino acids. This CDR3 reads CASHVGLNTEAFF. The CDR3 DNA sequence: TGTGCCAGCCACGTCGGGTTGAACACTGAAGCTTTCTTT.

The V call is TRBV6-5, the J call TRBJ2-2, with TRBD1 as a possible D gene (6 bases). The CDR3 spans 16 residues. Trimming shortened V by 0 bases and J by 1 base, and 9 bases separated the two germline ends. The germline gives CDR1 MNHEY, CDR2 SVGAGI. CDR3 in amino acids: CASSYSWTENTGELFF. In DNA, the CDR3 is TGTGCCAGCAGTTACTCGTGGACAGAGAACACCGGGGAGCTGTTTTTT.

This clone was picked up one time. The chain combines TRBV4-3 with TRBJ2-2, with 11 bases that match TRBD1. This CDR3 contains 15 residues. The germline CDR1 and CDR2 sequences are LGHNA and YSLEER. Unmatched junction bases numbered 0, after V lost 3 bases and J lost 3 bases. DNA of the CDR3: TGCGCCAGCAGCCAGGACAGGGGGCACACCGGGGAGCTGTTTTTT. Residues: CASSQDRGHTGELFF.

The genes are TRBV7-2 and TRBJ1-2; TRBD1 matches 8 bases. Germline loops: CDR1 SGHTA, CDR2 FQGNSA. J was trimmed by 8 bases and V by 2 bases; bases with no gene match: 16. The CDR3 totals 17 residues. The CDR3 DNA is TGTGCCAGCAGCTTATTTCTCGGGACAGGCGTTGGCGTGGGCTACACCTTC. It encodes CASSLFLGTGVGVGYTF.

The chain links TRBV7-2 to TRBJ1-1; a possible D gene is TRBD1 (5 bases). The CDR3 loop spans 13 amino acids. Trimming shortened V by 5 bases and J by 2 bases, and 9 bases separated the two germline ends. Germline V gives CDR1 SGHTA, CDR2 FQGNSA. CDR3 in amino acids: CASSQDSNTEAFF. The CDR3 bases are TGTGCCAGCAGCCAAGACAGCAACACTGAAGCTTTCTTT.

This clone was detected only once. The J gene is TRBJ1-2, the V gene TRBV2; TRBD1 matches at 10 bases. The CDR3 totals 14 residues. Germline trimming cut 4 bases from V and 6 bases from J; bases unmatched to any gene: 5. Germline lookup yields CDR1 SNHLY and CDR2 FYNNEI. CDR3 residues: CASSALGTGDGYTF. DNA of the CDR3: TGTGCCAGCAGTGCTTTAGGGACAGGGGATGGCTACACCTTC.

The V and J genes are TRBV10-2 and TRBJ2-7; TRBD1 agrees at 11 bases. The CDR3 loop spans 14 amino acids. Germline V CDR1 and CDR2: WSHSY, SAAADI. Germline trimming cut 7 bases from V and 6 bases from J; bases unmatched to any gene: 8. DNA for the CDR3: TGCGCCAGCACCCAAGGACAGGGGGCTGGCGAGCAGTACTTC. The encoded protein is CASTQGQGAGEQYF.

This clone has more than one count but fewer than ten. The chain is built from TRBV28 and TRBJ1-1; 9 positions match TRBD1. The CDR3 is made up of 13 amino acids. Looked up from germline, CDR1 is MDHEN and CDR2 is SYDVKM. Germline trimming cut 5 bases from V and 4 bases from J; bases unmatched to any gene: 2. CDR3 amino acids: CASSGGQGTEAFF. DNA for the CDR3: TGTGCCAGCAGTGGGGGACAGGGCACTGAAGCTTTCTTT.

Concerning this clone: At the DNA level, this CDR3 is encoded by other sequences in the same sample as well. The chain links TRBV30 to TRBJ2-5; possible D gene TRBD2, 5 bases. This CDR3 spans 13 amino acids. Germline V gene lookup returns CDR1 GTSNPN and CDR2 SVGIG (reference sequence). V shed 0 bases and J shed 4 bases, with 9 bases lying between them. This chain's CDR3 is CAWSVRRGETQYF. DNA for the CDR3: TGTGCCTGGAGTGTACGTCGGGGAGAGACCCAGTACTTC.